A selection of T cell receptor beta chains follows, all from one sample in a study of control samples from healthy donors and cancer patients. Clones were read by immunoSEQ multiplex PCR, and TCRdb kept only the in-frame ones, dropping some. This sample has 20,000 to 25,000 clones, with 83% found just once. Sequenced: PBMCs. These receptor sequences come from a man in his sixties with head and neck cancer. Each CDR3 is given with its conserved first and last residue. D genes are given only for firm matches. Only some rows state a clone size, as once, few, many or a class for expanded clones.

V gene: TRBV15; J gene: TRBJ1-5; D gene: NA; clone size: NA; CDR3 protein: CATSRDPGQPQHF; CDR3 DNA: TGTGCCACCAGCAGAGATCCAGGGCAGCCCCAGCATTTT
V gene: TRBV2; J gene: TRBJ1-3; D gene: NA; clone size: NA; CDR3 protein: CASSVLRSGGIGGNTIYF; CDR3 DNA: TGTGCCAGCAGTGTATTAAGGTCGGGGGGAATTGGAGGAAACACCATATATTTT
V gene: TRBV28; J gene: TRBJ2-7; D gene: NA; clone size: NA; CDR3 protein: CASSFSGGQYF; CDR3 DNA: TGTGCCAGCAGTTTCTCCGGGGGGCAGTACTTC
V gene: TRBV11-3; J gene: TRBJ2-7; D gene: TRBD1; clone size: NA; CDR3 protein: CASGQGGEQYF; CDR3 DNA: TGTGCCAGCGGACAGGGCGGCGAGCAGTACTTC
V gene: TRBV5-4; J gene: TRBJ1-2; D gene: NA; clone size: NA; CDR3 protein: CASSLYREDYGYTF; CDR3 DNA: TGTGCCAGCAGCTTGTATAGGGAAGACTATGGCTACACCTTC
V gene: TRBV5-6; J gene: TRBJ2-2; D gene: NA; clone size: NA; CDR3 protein: CASSLSWGPGGTGELFF; CDR3 DNA: TGTGCCAGCAGCTTGAGCTGGGGCCCGGGTGGAACCGGGGAGCTGTTTTTT
V gene: TRBV11-2; J gene: TRBJ2-7; D gene: NA; clone size: NA; CDR3 protein: CASSLRQFYEQYF; CDR3 DNA: TGTGCCAGCAGCTTACGACAGTTCTACGAGCAGTACTTC
V gene: TRBV7-2; J gene: TRBJ2-7; D gene: NA; clone size: NA; CDR3 protein: CASSFSEYEQYF; CDR3 DNA: TGTGCCAGCAGCTTTAGCGAGTACGAGCAGTACTTC
V gene: TRBV7-9; J gene: TRBJ1-6; D gene: NA; clone size: NA; CDR3 protein: CASSFDNSPLHF; CDR3 DNA: TGTGCCAGCAGCTTTGATAATTCACCCCTCCACTTT
V gene: TRBV7-9; J gene: TRBJ2-3; D gene: TRBD2; clone size: NA; CDR3 protein: CASSPRSGGAARTDTQYF; CDR3 DNA: TGTGCCAGCAGCCCAAGGAGCGGGGGGGCTGCTCGCACAGATACGCAGTATTTT
V gene: TRBV7-2; J gene: TRBJ2-5; D gene: TRBD2; clone size: NA; CDR3 protein: CASSLKRGGAGGSKTQYF; CDR3 DNA: TGTGCCAGCAGCTTGAAACGCGGGGGGGCCGGGGGTAGTAAGACCCAGTACTTC
V gene: TRBV12-2; J gene: TRBJ1-5; D gene: NA; clone size: NA; CDR3 protein: CASRLAGIVVHNQPQHF; CDR3 DNA: TGTGCAAGTCGCTTAGCGGGGATTGTGGTCCACAATCAGCCCCAGCATTTT
V gene: TRBV7-8; J gene: TRBJ1-3; D gene: NA; clone size: NA; CDR3 protein: CASSPGWTEGNTIYF; CDR3 DNA: TGTGCCAGCAGCCCTGGTTGGACAGAAGGAAACACCATATATTTT
V gene: TRBV19; J gene: TRBJ1-4; D gene: TRBD1; clone size: NA; CDR3 protein: CASSASGQVNEKLFF; CDR3 DNA: TGTGCCAGTAGTGCCTCGGGACAGGTTAATGAAAAACTGTTTTTT
V gene: TRBV13; J gene: TRBJ1-4; D gene: TRBD1; clone size: NA; CDR3 protein: CASSLSQGSANEKLFF; CDR3 DNA: TGTGCCAGCAGCCTTTCACAGGGGTCTGCTAATGAAAAACTGTTTTTT
V gene: TRBV6-2/TRBV6-3; J gene: TRBJ2-7; D gene: NA; clone size: NA; CDR3 protein: CASSVVLGYEQYF; CDR3 DNA: TGTGCCAGCAGCGTGGTCCTAGGCTACGAGCAGTACTTC
V gene: TRBV9; J gene: TRBJ2-7; D gene: NA; clone size: NA; CDR3 protein: CASSVGGSSYEQYF; CDR3 DNA: TGTGCCAGCAGCGTAGGGGGAAGCTCCTACGAGCAGTACTTC
V gene: TRBV18; J gene: TRBJ1-6; D gene: NA; clone size: NA; CDR3 protein: CASSPPKGGTALHF; CDR3 DNA: TGTGCCAGCTCACCACCGAAAGGGGGGACGGCCCTCCACTTT
V gene: TRBV4-1; J gene: TRBJ2-1; D gene: TRBD2; clone size: NA; CDR3 protein: CASSQEGGAGGISYNEQFF; CDR3 DNA: TGCGCCAGCAGCCAAGAGGGGGGAGCGGGAGGCATCTCCTACAATGAGCAGTTCTTC
V gene: TRBV19; J gene: TRBJ2-5; D gene: NA; clone size: once; CDR3 protein: CASTQRGGETQYF; CDR3 DNA: TGTGCCAGTACCCAACGAGGGGGAGAGACCCAGTACTTC
V gene: TRBV7-2; J gene: TRBJ2-7; D gene: NA; clone size: NA; CDR3 protein: CASSFTGSREQYF; CDR3 DNA: TGTGCCAGCAGCTTTACAGGGAGCAGGGAGCAGTACTTC
V gene: TRBV11-3; J gene: TRBJ1-2; D gene: TRBD1; clone size: NA; CDR3 protein: CASSLGGFRDRPYYGYTF; CDR3 DNA: TGTGCCAGCAGCTTAGGGGGATTTAGGGACAGGCCATACTATGGCTACACCTTC
V gene: TRBV18; J gene: TRBJ2-1; D gene: NA; clone size: NA; CDR3 protein: CASSPPTGSSSYNEQFF; CDR3 DNA: TGTGCCAGCTCACCACCGACAGGTTCGAGCTCCTACAATGAGCAGTTCTTC
V gene: TRBV9; J gene: TRBJ2-1; D gene: NA; clone size: NA; CDR3 protein: CASSEGNYNEQFF; CDR3 DNA: TGTGCCAGCAGCGAGGGAAATTACAATGAGCAGTTCTTC
V gene: TRBV21-1; J gene: TRBJ2-1; D gene: NA; clone size: NA; CDR3 protein: CASSTCPRGSSYNEQFF; CDR3 DNA: TGTGCCAGCAGCACATGCCCCAGGGGCAGCTCCTACAATGAGCAGTTCTTC
V gene: TRBV27; J gene: TRBJ1-1; D gene: NA; clone size: NA; CDR3 protein: CASSLRGTETEAFF; CDR3 DNA: TGTGCCAGCAGTTTACGGGGAACGGAAACTGAAGCTTTCTTT
V gene: TRBV27; J gene: TRBJ1-1; D gene: NA; clone size: NA; CDR3 protein: CASSLRGAGVVGTEAFF; CDR3 DNA: TGTGCCAGCAGTTTGCGGGGGGCAGGGGTGGTGGGAACTGAAGCTTTCTTT
V gene: TRBV7-9; J gene: TRBJ1-2; D gene: NA; clone size: NA; CDR3 protein: CASSFDGVPSGGYTF; CDR3 DNA: TGTGCCAGCAGCTTTGATGGGGTCCCGAGTGGTGGCTACACCTTC
V gene: TRBV11-3; J gene: TRBJ1-6; D gene: TRBD1; clone size: NA; CDR3 protein: CASSSGTGDSPLHF; CDR3 DNA: TGTGCCAGCAGTTCCGGGACAGGGGATTCACCCCTCCACTTT
V gene: TRBV3-1/TRBV3-2; J gene: TRBJ2-3; D gene: TRBD2; clone size: once; CDR3 protein: CASSVTSGGAVRTDTQYF; CDR3 DNA: TGTGCCAGCAGTGTTACTAGCGGGGGGGCCGTGAGGACAGATACGCAGTATTTT
V gene: TRBV19; J gene: TRBJ1-1; D gene: NA; clone size: once; CDR3 protein: CASSLSTGGGTEAFF; CDR3 DNA: TGTGCCAGTAGCCTTTCGACAGGCGGGGGAACTGAAGCTTTCTTT
V gene: TRBV11-3; J gene: TRBJ2-7; D gene: NA; clone size: once; CDR3 protein: CASSLGSDALGQYF; CDR3 DNA: TGTGCCAGCAGCTTAGGCTCGGACGCCTTAGGGCAGTACTTC
V gene: TRBV4-1; J gene: TRBJ1-1; D gene: TRBD1; clone size: NA; CDR3 protein: CASSPRTGGTHTEAFF; CDR3 DNA: TGCGCCAGCAGCCCACGGACAGGGGGTACCCACACTGAAGCTTTCTTT
V gene: TRBV27; J gene: TRBJ2-1; D gene: TRBD1; clone size: NA; CDR3 protein: CASSQTRDRGNEQFF; CDR3 DNA: TGTGCCAGCAGTCAGACCCGGGACAGGGGCAATGAGCAGTTCTTC
V gene: TRBV6-4; J gene: TRBJ2-2; D gene: NA; clone size: NA; CDR3 protein: CASSQTENTGELFF; CDR3 DNA: TGTGCCAGCAGCCAGACAGAGAACACCGGGGAGCTGTTTTTT
V gene: TRBV14; J gene: TRBJ1-6; D gene: NA; clone size: NA; CDR3 protein: CASSRQVSYNSPLHF; CDR3 DNA: TGTGCCAGCAGCAGACAGGTCTCCTATAATTCACCCCTCCACTTT
V gene: TRBV6-5; J gene: TRBJ1-2; D gene: NA; clone size: NA; CDR3 protein: CASSYSLPGNYGYTF; CDR3 DNA: TGTGCCAGCAGTTACTCGTTGCCAGGAAACTATGGCTACACCTTC
V gene: TRBV5-6; J gene: TRBJ1-2; D gene: NA; clone size: NA; CDR3 protein: CASSLEVYGYTF; CDR3 DNA: TGTGCCAGCAGCTTGGAGGTCTATGGCTACACCTTC
V gene: TRBV11-3; J gene: TRBJ1-1; D gene: TRBD1; clone size: NA; CDR3 protein: CASGRQGASEAFF; CDR3 DNA: TGTGCCAGCGGCCGACAGGGGGCGAGTGAAGCTTTCTTT
V gene: TRBV6-2/TRBV6-3; J gene: TRBJ2-5; D gene: NA; clone size: NA; CDR3 protein: CASSLWGSRMETQYF; CDR3 DNA: TGTGCCAGCAGTTTGTGGGGGTCCCGGATGGAGACCCAGTACTTC
V gene: TRBV4-1; J gene: TRBJ1-4; D gene: TRBD1; clone size: NA; CDR3 protein: CASSRETGRNEKLFF; CDR3 DNA: TGCGCCAGCAGCCGAGAGACAGGGAGGAATGAAAAACTGTTTTTT
V gene: TRBV29-1; J gene: TRBJ1-1; D gene: NA; clone size: NA; CDR3 protein: CSVGENTEAFF; CDR3 DNA: TGCAGCGTTGGTGAGAACACTGAAGCTTTCTTT